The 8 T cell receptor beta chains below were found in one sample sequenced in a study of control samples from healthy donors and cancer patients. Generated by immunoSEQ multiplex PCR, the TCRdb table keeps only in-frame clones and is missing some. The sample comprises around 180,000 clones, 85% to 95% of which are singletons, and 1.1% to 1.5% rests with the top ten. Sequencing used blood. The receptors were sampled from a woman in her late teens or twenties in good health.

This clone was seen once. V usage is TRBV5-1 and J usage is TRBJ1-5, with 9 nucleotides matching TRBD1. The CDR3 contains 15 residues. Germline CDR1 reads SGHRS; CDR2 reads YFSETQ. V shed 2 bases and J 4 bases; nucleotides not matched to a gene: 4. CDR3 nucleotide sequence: TGCGCCAGCAGCTTCACGACAGGGGGAAATCAGCCCCAGCATTTT. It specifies CASSFTTGGNQPQHF.

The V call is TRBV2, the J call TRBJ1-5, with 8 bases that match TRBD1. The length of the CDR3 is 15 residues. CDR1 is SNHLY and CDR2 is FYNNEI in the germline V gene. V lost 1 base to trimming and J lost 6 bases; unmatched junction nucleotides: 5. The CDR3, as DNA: TGTGCCAGCAGTGAAGGGGCAGGGGGCCGTCAGCCCCAGCATTTT. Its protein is CASSEGAGGRQPQHF.

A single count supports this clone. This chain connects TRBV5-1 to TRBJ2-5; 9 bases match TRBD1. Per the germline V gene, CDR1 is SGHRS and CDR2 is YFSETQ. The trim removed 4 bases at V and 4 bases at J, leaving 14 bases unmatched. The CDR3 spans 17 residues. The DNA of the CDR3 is TGCGCCAGCAGCACGCGACCGGGACAGGGAGGTTCAGAGACCCAGTACTTC. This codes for CASSTRPGQGGSETQYF. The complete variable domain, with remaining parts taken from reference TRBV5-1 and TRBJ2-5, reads KAGVTQTPRYLIKTRGQQVTLSCSPISGHRSVSWYQQTPGQGLQFLFEYFSETQRNKGNFPGRFSGRQFSNSRSEMNVSTLELGDSALYLCASSTRPGQGGSETQYFGPGTRLLVL.

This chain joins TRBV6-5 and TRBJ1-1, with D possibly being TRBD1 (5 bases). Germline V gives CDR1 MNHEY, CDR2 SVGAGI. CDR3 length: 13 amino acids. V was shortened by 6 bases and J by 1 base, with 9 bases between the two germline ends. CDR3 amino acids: CASSRVGNTEAFF. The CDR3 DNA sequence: TGTGCCAGCAGCAGGGTAGGGAACACTGAAGCTTTCTTT.

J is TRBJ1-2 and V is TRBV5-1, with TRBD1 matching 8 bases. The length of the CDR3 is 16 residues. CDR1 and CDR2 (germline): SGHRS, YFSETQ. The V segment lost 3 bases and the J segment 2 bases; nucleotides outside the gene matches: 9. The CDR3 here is CASSSLSTGDNYGYTF. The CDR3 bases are TGCGCCAGCAGCTCTCTTTCGACAGGGGACAACTATGGCTACACCTTC.

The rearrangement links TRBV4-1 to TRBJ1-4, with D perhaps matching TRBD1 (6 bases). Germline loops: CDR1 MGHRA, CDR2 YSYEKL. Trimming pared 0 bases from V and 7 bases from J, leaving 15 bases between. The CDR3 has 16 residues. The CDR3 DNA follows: TGCGCCAGCAGCCAAGATTCGGGGGCGCGGGGTGAAAAACTGTTTTTT. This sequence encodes CASSQDSGARGEKLFF.

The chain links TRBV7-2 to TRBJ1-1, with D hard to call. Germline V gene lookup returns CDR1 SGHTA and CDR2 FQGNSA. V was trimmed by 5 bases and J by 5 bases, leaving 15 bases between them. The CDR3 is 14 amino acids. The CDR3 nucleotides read TGTGCCAGCAGCCCCCGAACCCTCGGGACTGAAGCTTTCTTT. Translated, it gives CASSPRTLGTEAFF.

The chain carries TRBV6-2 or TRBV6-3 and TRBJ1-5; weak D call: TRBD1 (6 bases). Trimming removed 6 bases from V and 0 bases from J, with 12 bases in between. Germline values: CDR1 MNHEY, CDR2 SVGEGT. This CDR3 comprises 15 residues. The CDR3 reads CASSGGAYSNQPQHF. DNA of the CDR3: TGTGCCAGCAGCGGGGGGGCCTATAGCAATCAGCCCCAGCATTTT.